The present TCR beta chain was sequenced within a study of Tregs in tolerant kidney transplant recipients (dated by TCRdb to 2018 to 2020). For the study in its entirety: TCRbeta sequencing was used in the study to identify donor-specific regulatory T cells before combined kidney and bone marrow transplantation, and the identified cells were then tracked after transplant. TCRbeta repertoire sequencing was used in a few healthy controls to compare several ways of expanding Tregs specific for an allogeneic donor. Overall study outcomes, separate from this receptor: Biological reproducibility was not examined directly, but technical replication error appeared to be minimal. The study was limited by small patient numbers, and the findings need validation in larger populations and under other immunosuppression protocols. Expanding Tregs with activated donor B cells appeared to identify the most biologically relevant and donor-specific TCRbeta repertoire.

For TCRbeta CDR3 sequencing, genomic DNA was extracted from sorted cells using the QIAGEN DNeasy Blood and Tissue Kit. High-throughput TCRbeta CDR3 sequencing was carried out commercially through immunoSEQ, with PCR amplification with bias correction and internal controls included. On the authors' methods: Unique productive TCRbeta sequences were defined by CDR3 nucleotide sequence when primers matched and otherwise by CDR3 amino acid sequence together with Vbeta and Jbeta genes. Sorting error was corrected by removing sequences shared between sorted populations at a frequency ratio of 2:1 or less, and the remaining shared sequences were assigned to the higher population. A sequence was defined as donor-reactive if the sequence was expanded at least 5-fold in CFSE-low cells compared with unstimulated cells and had a frequency of at least 0.01% in CFSE-low cells. Repertoire divergence was quantified by Jensen-Shannon divergence using the top 100 TCRbeta sequences ranked by frequency. For any sample with multiple sequencing runs, sorting error was corrected in each run separately before the runs were pooled. The source is immuneACCESS, and TCRdb retained only in-frame sequences with V and J called. Part of the clones is not carried over; for the studies checked, unresolved V genes explain less than half of this, and the remainder is unexplained. D and trimming were read from the DNA, whereas the V and J calls and clone size are those reported in that table. This sample holds some 55,000 clones; approximately 82% were observed only once. The top ten clonotypes cover about 5.5% of the sample.

Unstimulated Tregs (CD4+CD25+CD127-), CD4+ non-Tregs (CD4+CD25-), CD4 and CD8 cells were FACS-sorted from thawed PBMCs. Healthy control blood was obtained either as purchased buffy coats or from healthy volunteers. Healthy control blood was processed to PBMCs by Ficoll density gradient and cryopreserved, and patient PBMCs were collected before and after transplant. Worth noting for this clone: Its antigen is not yet known. No qualities accompany the bases; no much larger clone lies one base away.

The sequence came from a human donor in good health. Source material: CD4+ T cells from blood.

The CDR3 corresponds to CASSLGDREPNQPQHF. The DNA is as follows: TGTGCCAGCAGCTTGGGGGACAGGGAGCCAAATCAGCCCCAGCATTTT. The chain is encoded by TRBV7-9 joined to TRBJ1-5; TRBD1 fits 9 bases in the junction. Spanning cysteine to phenylalanine, the CDR3 consists of 16 amino acids. Only CDR3 DNA remains: 48 bases, in frame from the first base. At the junction V is shortened by 3 bases and J by 4 bases; bases outside the gene matches: 7. CDR1 and CDR2 were assigned from the germline V gene (reference sequence) as SEHNR and FQNEAQ.